This T cell receptor (beta chain) derives from a study of T cell changes during pregnancy in multiple sclerosis. Data came from immunoSEQ multiplex PCR; TCRdb stores just in-frame clones and leaves some out. The repertoire holds some 59,000 clones, with roughly 93% as singletons. This CDR3 comprises 16 residues. The junction had 9 bases not matched to a gene; V was cut back by 5 bases and J by 4 bases. Germline assignment: CDR1 SEHNR and CDR2 FQNEAQ (reference sequence). The rearrangement joins TRBV7-9 to TRBJ1-2, with 11 bases lining up with TRBD1. Sequenced material: peripheral blood, taken in the second trimester of pregnancy. This receptor was taken from a female donor with multiple sclerosis, enrolled in a pregnancy study. CDR3 in amino acids: CASSPRTGGSGYGYTF. In nucleotides, the CDR3 is TGTGCCAGCAGCCCACGGACAGGGGGCTCCGGCTATGGCTACACCTTC. Full variable domain (remainder filled in from reference TRBV7-9 and TRBJ1-2): DTGVSQNPRHKITKRGQNVTFRCDPISEHNRLYWYRQTLGQGPEFLTYFQNEAQLEKSRLLSDRFSAERPKGSFSTLEIQRTEQGDSAMYLCASSPRTGGSGYGYTFGSGTRLTVV.